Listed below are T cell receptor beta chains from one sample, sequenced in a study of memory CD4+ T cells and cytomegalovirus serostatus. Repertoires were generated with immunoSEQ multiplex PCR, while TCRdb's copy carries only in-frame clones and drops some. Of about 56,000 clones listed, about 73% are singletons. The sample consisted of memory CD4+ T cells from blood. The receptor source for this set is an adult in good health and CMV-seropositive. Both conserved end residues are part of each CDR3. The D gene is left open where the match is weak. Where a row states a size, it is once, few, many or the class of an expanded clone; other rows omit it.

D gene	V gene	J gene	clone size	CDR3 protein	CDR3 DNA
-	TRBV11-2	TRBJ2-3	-	CASSPYRSADTQYF	TGTGCCAGCAGCCCCTACCGGTCCGCAGATACGCAGTATTTT
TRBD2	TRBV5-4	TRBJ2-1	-	CASSPPREGMIF	TGTGCCAGCAGCCCCCCCAGGGAGGGTATGATCTTC
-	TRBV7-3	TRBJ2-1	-	CASSLDRVGGEQFF	TGTGCCAGCAGCTTAGATAGGGTGGGCGGCGAGCAGTTCTTC
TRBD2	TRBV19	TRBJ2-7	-	CASSPTRAGVSSYEQYF	TGTGCCAGTAGTCCAACTCGAGCGGGAGTCAGCTCCTACGAGCAGTACTTC
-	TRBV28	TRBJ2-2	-	CASSLGAQSTGELFF	TGTGCCAGCAGTTTAGGGGCGCAGAGCACCGGGGAGCTGTTTTTT
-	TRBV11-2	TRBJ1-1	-	CASSLAGGRNTEAFF	TGTGCCAGCAGCTTAGCTGGGGGCAGGAACACTGAAGCTTTCTTT
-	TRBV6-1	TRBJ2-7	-	CASIGSPMGSYEQYF	TGTGCCAGCATCGGCAGCCCTATGGGGTCCTACGAGCAGTACTTC
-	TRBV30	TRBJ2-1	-	CAWSSATSPYNEQFF	TGTGCCTGGAGTTCGGCGACGTCTCCCTACAATGAGCAGTTCTTC
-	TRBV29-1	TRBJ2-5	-	CSVDGWNQETQYF	TGCAGCGTTGACGGTTGGAACCAAGAGACCCAGTACTTC
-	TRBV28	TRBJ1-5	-	CASSPGTGDQPQHF	TGTGCCAGCAGTCCAGGGACGGGAGATCAGCCCCAGCATTTT
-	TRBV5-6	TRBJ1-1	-	CASSFGGLNTEAFF	TGTGCCAGCAGCTTTGGGGGGCTGAACACTGAAGCTTTCTTT
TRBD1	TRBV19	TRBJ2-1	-	CASSIDAGTGGQNEQFF	TGTGCCAGTAGTATAGATGCCGGGACAGGGGGCCAGAATGAGCAGTTCTTC
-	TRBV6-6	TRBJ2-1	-	CATGLEGFQFF	TGTGCCACCGGTCTGGAGGGGTTTCAGTTCTTC
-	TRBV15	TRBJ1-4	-	CATSRDFQQLNEKLFF	TGTGCCACCAGCAGAGATTTCCAACAGCTTAATGAAAAACTGTTTTTT
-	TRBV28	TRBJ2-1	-	CASSLWAKEQFF	TGTGCCAGCAGTTTATGGGCCAAGGAGCAGTTCTTC
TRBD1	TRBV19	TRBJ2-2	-	CASKDRGRGELFF	TGTGCCAGTAAGGACAGGGGGCGCGGGGAGCTGTTTTTT
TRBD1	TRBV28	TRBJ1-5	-	CATRQGVNQPQHF	TGTGCCACCCGACAGGGGGTGAATCAGCCCCAGCATTTT
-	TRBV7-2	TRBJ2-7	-	CASSSSAYEQYF	TGTGCCAGCAGTTCTTCTGCGTACGAGCAGTACTTC
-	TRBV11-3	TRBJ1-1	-	CASSLKAHTEAFF	TGTGCCAGCAGCTTGAAGGCGCACACTGAAGCTTTCTTT
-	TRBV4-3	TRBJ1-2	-	CASSQDLSWDYGYTF	TGCGCCAGCAGCCAAGATTTGAGTTGGGACTATGGCTACACCTTC
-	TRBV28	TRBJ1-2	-	CASSSPMRAHYGYTF	TGTGCCAGCAGTTCCCCCATGCGGGCGCACTATGGCTACACCTTC
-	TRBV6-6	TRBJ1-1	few	CASSFNQGSAFF	TGTGCCAGCAGCTTTAATCAGGGTAGTGCTTTCTTT
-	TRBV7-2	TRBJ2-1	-	CASSLALLSGVYNEQFF	TGTGCCAGCAGCTTAGCGCTTCTTAGCGGAGTCTACAATGAGCAGTTCTTC
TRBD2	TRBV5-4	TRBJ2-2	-	CASSALAGVTAGELFF	TGTGCCAGCAGCGCACTAGCGGGAGTAACAGCTGGGGAGCTGTTTTTT
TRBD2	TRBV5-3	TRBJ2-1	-	CASSPSSGRKNEQFF	TGTGCCAGCAGCCCCTCTAGCGGGAGGAAAAATGAGCAGTTCTTC
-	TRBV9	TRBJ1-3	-	CASSVDRGNTIYF	TGTGCCAGCAGCGTGGACAGAGGAAACACCATATATTTT
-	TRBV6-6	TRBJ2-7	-	CASSYGIYEQYF	TGTGCCAGCAGTTATGGTATCTACGAGCAGTACTTC
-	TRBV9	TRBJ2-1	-	CASSRRKSNEQFF	TGTGCCAGCAGCCGGAGAAAAAGCAATGAGCAGTTCTTC
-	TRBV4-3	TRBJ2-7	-	CASSRHRQGGYEQYF	TGCGCCAGCAGCCGACATCGACAGGGAGGATACGAGCAGTACTTC
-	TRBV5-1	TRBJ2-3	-	CASSLRAIGTDTQYF	TGCGCCAGCAGCTTACGTGCGATAGGGACAGATACGCAGTATTTT
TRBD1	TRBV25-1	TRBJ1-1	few	CASTQGAGTEAFF	TGTGCCAGTACACAGGGGGCAGGCACTGAAGCTTTCTTT
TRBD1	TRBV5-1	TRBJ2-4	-	CASSETPGQGGWYF	TGCGCCAGCAGCGAAACTCCGGGACAGGGAGGGTGGTACTTC
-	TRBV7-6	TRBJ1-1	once	CASSLFVGTEAFF	TGTGCCAGCAGCTTGTTTGTCGGGACTGAAGCTTTCTTT
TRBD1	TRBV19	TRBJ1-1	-	CASSMTGDYTEAFF	TGTGCCAGTAGTATGACAGGGGATTACACTGAAGCTTTCTTT
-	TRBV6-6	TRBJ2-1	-	CASSYILEQFF	TGTGCCAGCAGTTACATCTTAGAGCAGTTCTTC
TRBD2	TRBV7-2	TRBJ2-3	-	CASSPTSGSTDTQYF	TGTGCCAGCAGCCCGACTAGCGGGTCAACAGATACGCAGTATTTT
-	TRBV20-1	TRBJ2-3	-	CSAPWSDTQYF	TGCAGTGCTCCTTGGTCAGATACGCAGTATTTT
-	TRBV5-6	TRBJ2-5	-	CASSLGDVFVDQETQYF	TGTGCCAGCAGCTTGGGGGATGTGTTTGTGGATCAAGAGACCCAGTACTTC
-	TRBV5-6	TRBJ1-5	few	CASSLVGDGQPQHF	TGTGCCAGCAGCTTGGTAGGGGATGGACAGCCCCAGCATTTT
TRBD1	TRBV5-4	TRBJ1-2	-	CASSFGRGGTDLYGYTF	TGTGCCAGCAGCTTTGGAAGGGGAGGGACAGATTTATATGGCTACACCTTC